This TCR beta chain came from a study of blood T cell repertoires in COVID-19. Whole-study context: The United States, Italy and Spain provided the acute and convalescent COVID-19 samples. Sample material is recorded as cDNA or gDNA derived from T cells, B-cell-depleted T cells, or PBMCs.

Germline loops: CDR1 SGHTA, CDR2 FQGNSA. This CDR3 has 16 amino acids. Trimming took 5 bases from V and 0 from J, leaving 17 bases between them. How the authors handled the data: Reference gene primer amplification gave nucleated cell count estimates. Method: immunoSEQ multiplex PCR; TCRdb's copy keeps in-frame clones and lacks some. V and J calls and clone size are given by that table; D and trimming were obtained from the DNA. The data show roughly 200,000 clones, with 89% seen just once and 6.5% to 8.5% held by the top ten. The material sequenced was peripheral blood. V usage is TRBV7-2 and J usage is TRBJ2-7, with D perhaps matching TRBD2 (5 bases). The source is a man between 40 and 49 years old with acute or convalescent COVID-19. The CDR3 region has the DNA TGTGCCAGCAGCCGTGACCTGAGCGGCCTCTCCTACGAGCAGTACTTC. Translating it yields CASSRDLSGLSYEQYF.